This T cell receptor (beta chain) was sequenced in a study of T cell responses to AZD1222 COVID-19 vaccine. Study-wide results and limits: Vaccine-related CD4 TCRs covered spike, predominating at 160-218 and 743-854.

Both about-4-week and about-12-week second-dose recipients were combined. Assay: immunoSEQ multiplex PCR; the TCRdb copy retains only in-frame clones and omits some. The sample contains 90,000 to 120,000 clones, roughly 85% of which appear only once. This clone is a singleton in its sample. As yet, its antigen is unknown. With 6 bases removed from V and 0 bases from J, the gap between germline ends came to 3 bases. Germline V gene lookup returns CDR1 MDHEN and CDR2 SYDVKM. The CDR3 consists of 12 residues. The source of this sequence is an adult who received the AZD1222 COVID-19 vaccine. The sample consisted of peripheral blood, taken 28 days after the second AZD1222 dose. V is TRBV28 and J is TRBJ1-5; D gene ambiguous. The DNA of the CDR3 is TGTGCCAGCAGGTATAGCAATCAGCCCCAGCATTTT. This sequence encodes CASRYSNQPQHF.